This TCR beta chain was obtained from a study of human T cells and chemical hapten exposure. Study overall: The study traced per-sample TCR yield variation mainly to small differences in pooled library volumes.

One entry per CDR3 protein results from TCRdb running MiXCR on the RACE reads. Counted here are approximately 90,000 distinct CDR3 sequences, more than 9% occurring once; the ten biggest clones make up less than 2.5%. This clonotype came up a few times. Time point indicated: patch test 1, 2 weeks after DPC sensitization. The treatment denotes: therapeutic diphenylcyclopropenone sensitization with weekly scalp DPC. The sequence derives from a man aged 40-50 years with alopecia areata. Some clones in this sample may be carry-over from other donors' samples. This material consisted of whole blood, taken in connection with sensitization to the hapten diphenylcyclopropenone (DPC).

The CDR3 sequence: CASRGQGKNTEAFF. DNA of the CDR3: TGTGCCAGCCGGGGACAGGGCAAGAACACTGAAGCTTTCTTT. The chain employs TRBV6-1 and TRBJ1-1; TRBD1 aligns across 9 bases. CDR3 length: 14 amino acids. Germline trimming cut 8 bases from V and 1 base from J; bases unmatched to any gene: 5. The germline V gene encodes CDR1 MNHNS and CDR2 SASEGT.